What follows are 11 T cell receptor beta chains derived from one specimen sequenced in a study of cytomegalovirus exposure and HLA in healthy donors (dated by TCRdb to 2017 to 2019). The method behind the library was the immunoSEQ multiplex PCR assay. The multiplex PCR relied on a mix of 60 forward primers for TCR Vbeta segments and 13 reverse primers for TCR Jbeta segments. Held by TCRdb, this immuneACCESS table contains in-frame sequences only and omits some clones. Under half of the omission traces to an unresolved V gene where checked; the cause of the rest is unknown. The sample table lists around 150,000 clones, about 65% of them with a count of one. In total, the top ten clones hold around 7% of the sample. Sequences were obtained from PBMCs. The receptors were gathered from a man in his forties in good health and CMV-seropositive.

This chain connects TRBV27 to TRBJ2-7, with 9 bases identical to TRBD1. CDR3 size: 15 residues. CDR1 is MNHEY, CDR2 SMNVEV, per germline (reference sequence). V lost 5 bases to trimming and J lost 9 bases; unmatched junction nucleotides: 14. The CDR3: CASSHNRGLQGRQYF. CDR3 bases: TGTGCCAGCAGTCATAACAGGGGGCTGCAGGGGCGGCAGTACTTC.

This clone came up a few times. The chain links TRBV2 to TRBJ2-3; 7 nucleotides align to TRBD2. The CDR3 is 13 amino acids. V was pared by 7 bases and J by 6 bases, with 7 bases of the junction left unmatched. Germline CDR1 SNHLY, CDR2 FYNNEI. CDR3 sequence: CASNGLVGDTQYF. CDR3 nucleotides: TGTGCCAGCAATGGACTAGTTGGGGATACGCAGTATTTT. The full variable domain, completed using reference TRBV2 and TRBJ2-3, is EPEVTQTPSHQVTQMGQEVILRCVPISNHLYFYWYRQILGQKVEFLVSFYNNEISEKSEIFDDQFSVERPDGSNFTLKIRSTKLEDSAMYFCASNGLVGDTQYFGPGTRLTVL.

The CDR3 DNA reads as TGTGCCAGCAGCTTGAGGTTGGGGGGGGGCAATCAGCCCCAGCATTTT. Its protein is CASSLRLGGGNQPQHF. This sequence joins TRBV5-6 and TRBJ1-5, with TRBD1 as a possible D gene (5 bases). CDR1 and CDR2 (germline): SGHDT, YYEEEE. V was pared by 1 base and J by 2 bases, with 13 bases between. This CDR3 has 16 amino acids.

This sequence joins TRBV5-1 and TRBJ1-1; D is unclear. Trimming left V 0 bases short and J 1 base short, with 7 bases between. The CDR3 totals 14 residues. Germline-derived CDR1 and CDR2 are SGHRS and YFSETQ. DNA of the CDR3: TGCGCCAGCAGCTTGGGAGGGCCGAACACTGAAGCTTTCTTT. Translation gives CASSLGGPNTEAFF.

This clone occurred a few times. J is TRBJ2-3 and V is TRBV5-4; no firm D call. The CDR3 has 16 residues. The ends were cut back, 0 bases at V and 0 bases at J, with 11 bases in the middle. Germline-derived CDR1 and CDR2 are SGHNT and YYREEE (reference sequence). The CDR3 reads CASSLGSTVSTDTQYF. CDR3 nucleotide sequence: TGTGCCAGCAGCTTGGGCAGTACCGTTAGCACAGATACGCAGTATTTT.

V and J are TRBV5-4 and TRBJ2-7; D perhaps matches TRBD1 (6 bases). The CDR3 covers 13 residues. CDR1 SGHNT and CDR2 YYREEE come from the germline V gene (reference sequence). The V end lost 3 bases, the J end lost 3 bases, and 10 bases lay between the germline ends. The CDR3 is CASSSQGFYEQYF. Written as DNA, the CDR3 is TGTGCCAGCAGCTCACAGGGTTTCTACGAGCAGTACTTC. The full variable domain, its missing parts supplied by reference TRBV5-4 and TRBJ2-7, is ETGVTQSPTHLIKTRGQQVTLRCSSQSGHNTVSWYQQALGQGPQFIFQYYREEENGRGNFPPRFSGLQFPNYSSELNVNALELDDSALYLCASSSQGFYEQYFGPGTRLTVT.

The gene calls are TRBV9 and TRBJ1-1; TRBD1 agrees at 7 bases. The trim removed 3 bases at V and 11 bases at J, leaving 16 bases unmatched. The germline CDR1 and CDR2 sequences are SGDLS and YYNGEE. The CDR3 spans 15 residues. For the CDR3, the DNA is TGTGCCAGCAGCGCACCGGGACAGATCGATAAGTTGGCTTTCTTT. This sequence encodes CASSAPGQIDKLAFF.

V is TRBV4-1 and J is TRBJ2-5; 7 bases map to TRBD2. The germline CDR1 and CDR2 sequences are MGHRA and YSYEKL. V lost 1 base and J lost 5; bases outside the gene matches: 13. This CDR3 region has 17 residues. CDR3 in amino acids: CASSQGLGASGRETQYF. The CDR3 nucleotides are TGCGCCAGCAGCCAAGGCCTCGGCGCTAGCGGAAGGGAGACCCAGTACTTC.

This chain connects TRBV4-1 to TRBJ1-5; D uncertain. Germline values: CDR1 MGHRA, CDR2 YSYEKL. V lost 4 bases and J lost 6, with 13 bases in between. CDR3 length: 14 residues. CDR3 DNA sequence: TGCGCCAGCAGCCTGGGCATGGCGGGTCAGCCCCAGCATTTT. Translating it yields CASSLGMAGQPQHF.

The chain is built from TRBV2 and TRBJ1-1, with D possibly matching TRBD1 (5 bases). CDR1 and CDR2 (germline): SNHLY, FYNNEI. V gave up 3 bases and J gave up 4 bases, with 12 bases separating them. This CDR3 has 14 residues. CDR3 bases: TGTGCCAGCAGTGACAGGGTAAGGGGCACTGAAGCTTTCTTT. Protein product: CASSDRVRGTEAFF.

The genes are TRBV6-6 and TRBJ1-5; D not certain. The CDR3 runs to 12 residues. Trimming took off 2 bases at V and 6 bases at J, with 5 bases between the two ends. Germline lookup yields CDR1 MNHNY and CDR2 SVGAGI (reference sequence). The CDR3 DNA sequence: TGTGCCAGCAGTTACCGCGTTCAGCCCCAGCATTTT. As protein: CASSYRVQPQHF.